These 10 T cell receptor beta chains share one sample of origin, sequenced in a study of cytomegalovirus exposure and HLA in healthy donors. Primers included in the PCR were 60 Vbeta and 13 Jbeta primers. TCRdb's table, derived via immunoSEQ multiplex PCR, lists solely in-frame clones and lacks some. The sample lists about 180,000 clones; roughly 83% were seen once. Material: PBMCs. The receptors stem from a boy aged 2 to 9 in good health and CMV-seronegative.

The chain has TRBV5-1 and TRBJ2-2, with a tentative D call TRBD2 (7 bases). The CDR3 sequence is 17 residues long. V lost 4 bases and J 4 bases, leaving 20 bases between the germline ends. Germline CDR1 SGHRS, CDR2 YFSETQ. The CDR3, as DNA: TGCGCCAGCAGCAAAGGAGCGGCGGGGGCCCTCACCGGGGAGCTGTTTTTT. Amino acid sequence: CASSKGAAGALTGELFF.

J is TRBJ1-6 and V is TRBV6-1, with 8 bases fitting TRBD1. The CDR3 is made up of 16 amino acids. V lost 3 bases and J lost 7; bases outside the gene matches: 8. CDR1 is MNHNS and CDR2 is SASEGT in the germline V gene. CDR3 protein: CASSEAGTGWNSPLHF. As DNA, the CDR3 is TGTGCCAGCAGTGAGGCCGGGACAGGATGGAATTCACCCCTCCACTTT.

V usage is TRBV28 and J usage is TRBJ1-2, with D uncertain. The CDR3 has 14 residues. V lost 4 bases, J lost 4 bases, and 13 bases lay in between. Looked up from germline, CDR1 is MDHEN and CDR2 is SYDVKM. The CDR3 nucleotides read TGTGCCAGCAGTTGGGCAATAGGAACCTATGGCTACACCTTC. Translation: CASSWAIGTYGYTF.

The V gene is TRBV27, the J gene TRBJ1-1; D might be TRBD1 (5 bases). Trimming pared 3 bases from V and 1 base from J, leaving 9 bases between. Germline loops: CDR1 MNHEY, CDR2 SMNVEV (reference sequence). CDR3 length equals 14 residues. Written as DNA, the CDR3 is TGTGCCAGCAGTTTCCGAAGGGGGAACACTGAAGCTTTCTTT. It codes for CASSFRRGNTEAFF.

The V gene is TRBV18, the J gene TRBJ2-5; possibly TRBD1 for D (6 bases). The CDR3 length is 14 residues. Germline V CDR1 and CDR2: KGHSH, LQKENI. Trimming took 2 bases from V and 5 from J, leaving 12 bases between them. As DNA, the CDR3 is TGTGCCAGCTCACCAAGTCAGGGGTTGGAGACCCAGTACTTC. As protein: CASSPSQGLETQYF.

J is TRBJ2-6 and V is TRBV25-1; 10 nucleotides align to TRBD1. The CDR3 runs to 17 residues. Germline trimming cut 5 bases from V and 0 bases from J; bases unmatched to any gene: 4. Germline V gene sequence: CDR1 MGHDK, CDR2 SYGVNS. The CDR3 DNA is TGTGCCAGCAGTCCGAGACAGGGGGCCTCTGGGGCCAACGTCCTGACTTTC. This encodes CASSPRQGASGANVLTF.

V gene TRBV9 combines with J gene TRBJ2-1; 8 bases are a match to TRBD1. Germline CDR1 reads SGDLS; CDR2 reads YYNGEE. Trimming removed 4 bases from V and 1 base from J; junction bases left unmatched: 13. This CDR3 is 18 amino acids long. The DNA for the CDR3 is TGTGCCAGCAGCCCCCAGTCCCCAGGGGGCTGGTCCTACAATGAGCAGTTCTTC. It translates to CASSPQSPGGWSYNEQFF.

The V gene is TRBV6-1, the J gene TRBJ2-3, with a tentative D call TRBD2 (6 bases). Germline V gene data show CDR1 as MNHNS and CDR2 as SASEGT. The germline V and J ends were trimmed by 0 bases and 8 bases, with 9 bases remaining between them. CDR3 length: 13 amino acids. The CDR3 here is CASSEALGGTQYF. The CDR3 DNA is TGTGCCAGCAGTGAAGCGTTGGGAGGTACGCAGTATTTT.

The chain employs TRBV2 and TRBJ2-2; D perhaps matches TRBD2 (6 bases). The ends were cut back, 6 bases at V and 6 bases at J, with 11 bases in the middle. CDR1 is SNHLY and CDR2 is FYNNEI in the germline V gene. CDR3 length equals 13 residues. For the CDR3, the DNA is TGTGCCAGCAGAGTTACTAGCCCCGGGGAGCTGTTTTTT. Translated: CASRVTSPGELFF.

The chain employs TRBV7-9 and TRBJ1-2, with 8 bases fitting TRBD1. J was trimmed by 8 bases and V by 5 bases; bases with no gene match: 16. The germline V gene encodes CDR1 SEHNR and CDR2 FQNEAQ (reference sequence). The CDR3 has 16 residues. The CDR3 region has the DNA TGTGCCAGCAGCCTGGGACAGGCACCCGAGGAAAAGGGCTACACCTTC. This sequence encodes CASSLGQAPEEKGYTF. Complete variable domain (other parts from reference TRBV7-9 and TRBJ1-2): DTGVSQNPRHKITKRGQNVTFRCDPISEHNRLYWYRQTLGQGPEFLTYFQNEAQLEKSRLLSDRFSAERPKGSFSTLEIQRTEQGDSAMYLCASSLGQAPEEKGYTFGSGTRLTVV.